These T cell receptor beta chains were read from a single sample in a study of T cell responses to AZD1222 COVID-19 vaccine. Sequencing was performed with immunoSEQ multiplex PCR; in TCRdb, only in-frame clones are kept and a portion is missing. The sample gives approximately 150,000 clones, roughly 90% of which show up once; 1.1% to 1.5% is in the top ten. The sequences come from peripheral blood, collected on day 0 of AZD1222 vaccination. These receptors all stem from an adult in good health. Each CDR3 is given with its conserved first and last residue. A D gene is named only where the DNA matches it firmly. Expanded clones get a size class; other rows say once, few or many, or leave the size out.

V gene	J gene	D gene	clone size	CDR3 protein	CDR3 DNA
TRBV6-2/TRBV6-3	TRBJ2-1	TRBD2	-	CASSSRLAGVYNEQFF	TGTGCCAGCAGTTCGAGACTAGCGGGAGTCTACAATGAGCAGTTCTTC
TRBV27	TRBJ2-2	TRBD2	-	CASSYRSGAPGELFF	TGTGCCAGCAGTTACCGTAGCGGGGCGCCCGGGGAGCTGTTTTTT
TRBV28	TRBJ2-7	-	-	CASSLYGGSYEQYF	TGTGCCAGCAGTTTATACGGTGGTTCGTACGAGCAGTACTTC
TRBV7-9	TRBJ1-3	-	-	CASSLAQGRAAHTIYF	TGTGCCAGCAGCTTAGCGCAAGGCAGGGCGGCGCACACCATATATTTT
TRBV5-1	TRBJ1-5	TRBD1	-	CASSWGTGGNQPQHF	TGCGCCAGCAGCTGGGGGACAGGGGGCAATCAGCCCCAGCATTTT
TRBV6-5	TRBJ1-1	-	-	CASRMEMNTEAFF	TGTGCCAGCAGGATGGAGATGAACACTGAAGCTTTCTTT
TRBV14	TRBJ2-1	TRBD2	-	CASSQIGLAGDEQFF	TGTGCCAGCAGCCAGATAGGACTAGCGGGGGATGAGCAGTTCTTC
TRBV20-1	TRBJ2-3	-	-	CSATLDTQYF	TGCAGTGCTACGTTAGATACGCAGTATTTT
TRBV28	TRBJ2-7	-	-	CASSPSRQIYEQYF	TGTGCCAGCAGCCCCTCCCGGCAGATCTACGAGCAGTACTTC
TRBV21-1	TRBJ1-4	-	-	CASSPRDRSNEKLFF	TGTGCCAGCAGCCCAAGGGACAGGTCTAATGAAAAACTGTTTTTT
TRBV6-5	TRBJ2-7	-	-	CASSYSTGIQGYEQYF	TGTGCCAGCAGTTACTCGACGGGAATCCAGGGCTACGAGCAGTACTTC
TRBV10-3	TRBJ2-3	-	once	CAISETSGKGTQYF	TGTGCCATCAGTGAGACTAGTGGGAAAGGTACGCAGTATTTT
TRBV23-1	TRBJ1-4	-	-	CASSRPTTNEKLFF	TGCGCCAGCAGTCGACCTACGACAAATGAAAAACTGTTTTTT
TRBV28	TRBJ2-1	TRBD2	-	CASSLLSAGDEQFF	TGTGCCAGCAGTTTACTTTCGGCGGGAGATGAGCAGTTCTTC